This paragraph covers one TCR beta chain sequence. This specimen belongs to a study of blood T cell repertoires in COVID-19. Study-level information: Acute and convalescent COVID-19 samples came from the United States, Italy and Spain.

Per the germline V gene, CDR1 is WNHNN and CDR2 is SYGVQD (reference sequence). V dropped 6 bases and J dropped 7; count of bases not matched to a gene: 12. The CDR3 is 14 amino acids. TCRdb's copy holds only in-frame clones and misses some; the assay was immunoSEQ multiplex PCR. The table includes a few hundred thousand clones, approximately 85% detected once. This sequence joins TRBV10-1 and TRBJ2-7; 7 bases match TRBD2. Specimen: peripheral blood. The TCR originated in a human donor in a cohort sampled during active COVID-19. CDR3 in amino acids: CASSSDARGGEQYF. As DNA, the CDR3 is TGCGCCAGCAGCTCGGACGCCCGGGGAGGGGAGCAGTACTTC.